This entry features one T cell receptor (beta chain) sequence. CDR1 and CDR2 from the germline V gene are SGHNT and YYREEE (reference sequence). The CDR3 totals 17 residues. V lost 2 bases to trimming and J lost 5 bases, with 22 bases between them. Each donor gave one heparinised blood draw averaging around 120 mL. Isolation of CD4+ naive, central memory, regulatory and stem cell-like memory cells was achieved by sorting via CD45RO/CCR7/CD25/CD127/CD95/CD27. These data come from a study of beta chain features in type 1 diabetes. The overall study: Examined across all samples were about 110,000,000 sorted cells.

What was sequenced were expressed TCRB transcripts, since all of the isolated RNA had been reverse transcribed. Assay used: immunoSEQ multiplex PCR; TCRdb lists only in-frame clones, some missing. The table lists more than 85,000 clones, almost 40% of them singletons. Sequencing was done on a sample of stem cell memory CD4+ T cells from blood. The rearrangement joins TRBV5-4 to TRBJ1-1, with D possibly being TRBD1 (5 bases). The clonotype was recovered from a young woman in good health. The CDR3 DNA reads as TGTGCCAGCAGCTTCGACCTGAGACGGGGGTCGGGGACTGAAGCTTTCTTT. Amino acids: CASSFDLRRGSGTEAFF.